Below are 24 T cell receptor beta chains sequenced from a single sample in a study of T cells in Graves' hyperthyroidism and ophthalmopathy (dated by TCRdb to the late 2010s). Library preparation was by multiplex PCR. This sample was sequenced with an Illumina HiSeq 2000. The TCR beta CDR3 regions were amplified from RNA transcripts. A first-round RT-PCR of the TCR CDR3 used the HTBI primer set with the Qiagen OneStep RT-PCR kit. TCRdb applied fastp at Q25 and MiXCR to the public reads, then kept only in-frame beta chains. Every entry covers one CDR3 protein and lists the most common genes and DNA from its rows. Present in this sample are 300,000 to 450,000 distinct CDR3 sequences, roughly 15% of which were seen just once. The top ten clones comprise around 35% of the sample. The sample comprised blood. The receptors originated from a woman in her 30s with Graves' hyperthyroidism that later progressed to Graves' ophthalmopathy.

This clonotype came up many times. The V call is TRBV28, the J call TRBJ2-2, with a possible D match to TRBD2 (6 bases). This CDR3 has 13 amino acids. V lost 6 bases to trimming and J lost 13 bases, with 18 bases between them. Per the germline V gene, CDR1 is MDHEN and CDR2 is SYDVKM. CDR3 in DNA: TGTGCCAGCAGGCGCGGGACCCTAGACTTGCTGTTTTTT. It specifies CASRRGTLDLLFF.

The chain is built from TRBV30 and TRBJ2-1; D unresolved. Germline V lookup: CDR1 GTSNPN, CDR2 SVGIG (reference sequence). V shed 4 bases and J shed 0 bases, with 7 bases lying between them. This CDR3 has 13 residues. CDR3 loop: CAWMANSYNEQFF. The CDR3 DNA sequence: TGTGCCTGGATGGCCAACTCCTACAATGAGCAGTTCTTC.

The gene calls are TRBV5-1 and TRBJ1-1; TRBD1 matches at 7 bases. Per the germline V gene, CDR1 is SGHRS and CDR2 is YFSETQ. This CDR3 has 15 amino acids. Losses at the gene ends were 5 bases for V and 4 bases for J; bases not matched to a gene: 11. The CDR3 is CASSLAWGDSTEAFF. For the CDR3, the DNA is TGCGCCAGCAGTCTTGCTTGGGGGGACAGCACTGAAGCTTTCTTT.

The chain couples TRBV7-9 to TRBJ1-4; D not certain. Germline assignment: CDR1 SEHNR and CDR2 FQNEAQ (reference sequence). The CDR3 covers 12 residues. V dropped 0 bases and J dropped 14 bases, with 10 bases sitting between them. As DNA, the CDR3 is TGTGCCAGCAGCTTAGCGGGAAGTTGGCTGTTTTTT. Translation: CASSLAGSWLFF. Using reference TRBV7-9 and TRBJ1-4 for the parts outside the CDR3, the full variable domain is DTGVSQNPRHKITKRGQNVTFRCDPISEHNRLYWYRQTLGQGPEFLTYFQNEAQLEKSRLLSDRFSAERPKGSFSTLEIQRTEQGDSAMYLCASSLAGSWLFFGSGTQLSVL.

This clonotype was seen a handful of times. The chain is built from TRBV7-9 and TRBJ2-2, with D maybe TRBD1 (5 bases). The V gene's germline CDR1 is SEHNR and CDR2 FQNEAQ (reference sequence). The CDR3 consists of 15 residues. Trimming shortened V by 5 bases and J by 2 bases, and 12 bases separated the two germline ends. The CDR3 protein is CASSPDRQNTGELFF. As DNA, the CDR3 is TGTGCCAGCAGCCCTGACAGACAAAACACCGGGGAGCTGTTTTTT. The full variable domain, completed using reference TRBV7-9 and TRBJ2-2, is DTGVSQNPRHKITKRGQNVTFRCDPISEHNRLYWYRQTLGQGPEFLTYFQNEAQLEKSRLLSDRFSAERPKGSFSTLEIQRTEQGDSAMYLCASSPDRQNTGELFFGEGSRLTVL.

This clonotype was observed a handful of times. Sequence at one end of the junction differs from germline and may be a read error. The J gene is TRBJ2-5, the V gene TRBV3-1, with TRBD2 matching 10 bases. CDR1 and CDR2 (germline): LGHDT, YNNKEL (reference sequence). This CDR3 spans 15 amino acids. In DNA form, the CDR3 reads TGTGCCAGCAGTCAAGCGGGAGGGCTCGGAGAGACCCAGTACTTC. It codes for CASSQAGGLGETQYF.

The genes are TRBV5-1 and TRBJ2-7; the match to TRBD1 covers 8 bases. There are 14 residues in the CDR3. J was trimmed by 2 bases and V by 4 bases; bases with no gene match: 5. Germline assignment: CDR1 SGHRS and CDR2 YFSETQ. CDR3 region: CASSRGTGPYEQYF. The CDR3 coding sequence is TGCGCCAGCAGCAGGGGGACAGGCCCCTACGAGCAGTACTTC. Filled out from reference TRBV5-1 and TRBJ2-7, the complete variable domain reads KAGVTQTPRYLIKTRGQQVTLSCSPISGHRSVSWYQQTPGQGLQFLFEYFSETQRNKGNFPGRFSGRQFSNSRSEMNVSTLELGDSALYLCASSRGTGPYEQYFGPGTRLTVT.

This clonotype has more than one count but fewer than ten. V gene TRBV20-1 combines with J gene TRBJ2-1, with 10 bases lining up with TRBD2. With 5 bases clipped from V and 3 bases from J, the junction kept 10 bases outside the gene matches. This CDR3 contains 16 residues. Germline V gene lookup returns CDR1 DFQATT and CDR2 SNEGSKA (reference sequence). The CDR3 nucleotides are TGCAGTGCTGGTATCCACGGGACTAGCGACTACAATGAGCAGTTCTTC. Residues: CSAGIHGTSDYNEQFF.

This clonotype was recorded at least ten times. This sequence joins TRBV7-9 and TRBJ1-6, with D hard to call. Germline CDR1 is SEHNR and CDR2 is FQNEAQ (reference sequence). Trimming removed 5 bases from V and 7 bases from J, with 9 bases in between. The CDR3 spans 13 residues. CDR3 sequence reads: CASSVSDNSPLHF. For the CDR3, the DNA is TGTGCCAGCAGCGTTTCGGACAATTCACCCCTCCACTTT.

Many counts were recorded for this clonotype. J is TRBJ1-4 and V is TRBV28, with 8 bases lining up with TRBD1. This CDR3 has 18 residues. The V segment lost 1 base and the J segment 2 bases; nucleotides outside the gene matches: 9. Germline V gives CDR1 MDHEN, CDR2 SYDVKM. CDR3 amino acids: CASSLLDRDGPTNEKLFF. CDR3 coding DNA: TGTGCCAGCAGTTTATTGGACAGGGACGGCCCGACTAATGAAAAACTGTTTTTT.

This clonotype was observed many times. The chain uses TRBV18 and TRBJ2-3; 11 bases fit TRBD2. CDR1 KGHSH and CDR2 LQKENI come from the germline V gene. V lost 3 bases and J lost 2; bases outside the gene matches: 4. CDR3 length: 16 amino acids. The CDR3 nucleotides are TGTGCCAGCTCACCCAAACTAGCGGGGGCCACAGATACGCAGTATTTT. This codes for CASSPKLAGATDTQYF.

This clonotype was observed a handful of times. The DNA for the CDR3 is TGTGCCTGGACGGACGCCCCCGCGGAGCAGTTCTTC. The encoded protein is CAWTDAPAEQFF. The chain is built from TRBV30 and TRBJ2-1, with D unresolved. This CDR3 region has 12 residues. Germline loops: CDR1 GTSNPN, CDR2 SVGIG (reference sequence). Trimming stripped 4 bases from V and 10 bases from J, with 14 bases between.

This clonotype was seen repeatedly, ten times or more. The rearrangement joins TRBV11-3 to TRBJ2-1; 8 positions agree with TRBD2. Germline CDR1 and CDR2: SGHNT and YENEEA. CDR3 length: 16 amino acids. V lost 5 bases to trimming and J lost 0 bases; unmatched junction nucleotides: 6. The CDR3 sequence is CASSTGGTSSYNEQFF. CDR3 in DNA: TGTGCCAGCAGCACGGGGGGGACTAGCTCCTACAATGAGCAGTTCTTC. The complete variable domain, with remaining parts taken from reference TRBV11-3 and TRBJ2-1, reads EAGVVQSPRYKIIEKKQPVAFWCNPISGHNTLYWYLQNLGQGPELLIRYENEEAVDDSQLPKDRFSAERLKGVDSTLKIQPAELGDSAVYLCASSTGGTSSYNEQFFGPGTRLTVL.

The V call is TRBV7-2, the J call TRBJ1-4, with D possibly being TRBD1 (5 bases). Trimming cost V 8 bases and J 8 bases, with 15 bases left between them. Looked up from germline, CDR1 is SGHTA and CDR2 is FQGNSA. The CDR3 contains 13 residues. CDR3 amino acids: CASRTGDWEKLFF. The CDR3 nucleotides are TGTGCCAGCCGCACAGGAGATTGGGAAAAACTGTTTTTT.

This clonotype was seen more than once but under ten times. V usage is TRBV6-1 and J usage is TRBJ1-5; 8 nucleotides agree with TRBD1. CDR1 and CDR2 from the germline V gene are MNHNS and SASEGT. Germline trimming cut 6 bases from V and 4 bases from J; bases unmatched to any gene: 8. This CDR3 has 15 residues. CDR3 coding DNA: TGTGCCAGCAGCGAACTGACAGGGGCAAATCAGCCCCAGCATTTT. Protein sequence: CASSELTGANQPQHF.

In this sample, this clonotype turned up many times. The chain combines TRBV5-1 with TRBJ2-7; 11 bases are shared with TRBD2. V trimming: 0 bases; J trimming: 2 bases; junction bases outside the gene matches: 10. Germline CDR1 SGHRS, CDR2 YFSETQ. The CDR3 runs to 18 residues. Here the CDR3 DNA reads TGCGCCAGCAGCTTGGCCCCCCTCGGGACTAGCGGAACCTACGAGCAGTACTTC. Its translation: CASSLAPLGTSGTYEQYF.

This clonotype was observed a few times. As DNA, the CDR3 is TGTGCCAGCAGCTCGGGACTAGTTTCAGATACGCAGTATTTT. Translating gives CASSSGLVSDTQYF. This chain joins TRBV11-3 and TRBJ2-3, with 8 positions matching TRBD2. Germline CDR1 reads SGHNT; CDR2 reads YENEEA. The V and J ends lost 4 bases and 4 bases, in that order; junction bases with no gene match: 4. The CDR3 length is 14 residues.

This clonotype was found many times. Here the CDR3 DNA reads TGTGCCAGCAGTCAGGAGCTATCTGGGGCCAACGTCCTGACTTTC. Its translation is CASSQELSGANVLTF. This chain uses TRBV2 with TRBJ2-6, with D uncertain. Germline V gene lookup returns CDR1 SNHLY and CDR2 FYNNEI. The V end was cut by 5 bases, the J end by 1 base, with 9 bases between. This CDR3 region has 15 residues.

About this clonotype: At one end, the junction sequence differs from germline, possibly due to a read error. The chain couples TRBV7-9 to TRBJ2-5; maybe TRBD1 (6 bases). The CDR3 length is 14 residues. Germline lookup yields CDR1 SEHNR and CDR2 FQNEAQ (reference sequence). The CDR3 sequence: CTSTHWGQGETQYF. CDR3 DNA: TGTACCAGCACCCATTGGGGCCAGGGGGAGACCCAGTACTTC.

This chain joins TRBV6-1 and TRBJ2-7; 7 bases are a match to TRBD2. CDR3 length: 14 amino acids. The V gene end was trimmed by 4 bases and the J gene end by 2 bases; junction bases not matched to a gene: 5. Germline V gene sequence: CDR1 MNHNS, CDR2 SASEGT. In DNA, the CDR3 is TGTGCCAGCAGTGCTGTGAGCGGGACCTACGAGCAGTACTTC. This translates into CASSAVSGTYEQYF.

V is TRBV24-1 and J is TRBJ1-2, with 7 bases identical to TRBD1. V dropped 3 bases and J dropped 2; count of bases not matched to a gene: 8. The CDR3 spans 16 residues. Germline CDR1 and CDR2: KGHDR and SFDVKD. The CDR3 loop is CATSDRTVDRNYGYTF. The DNA of the CDR3 is TGTGCCACCAGTGATCGTACGGTGGACAGGAACTATGGCTACACCTTC.

This clonotype was seen only a few times. The chain employs TRBV5-5 and TRBJ2-7, with D perhaps TRBD1 (6 bases). Trimming took 3 bases from V and 3 from J, leaving 13 bases between them. Germline V lookup: CDR1 SGHKS, CDR2 YYEKEE (reference sequence). The CDR3 is made up of 14 amino acids. The CDR3 DNA sequence: TGTGCCAGCAGCTCCACCGGGACAAACTACGAGCAGTACTTC. It translates to CASSSTGTNYEQYF.

This clonotype was recorded a few times. The V call is TRBV4-1, the J call TRBJ1-2; TRBD1 might be the D (5 bases). V was trimmed by 4 bases and J by 8 bases, leaving 20 bases between them. The CDR3 is 15 residues long. Germline V gene lookup returns CDR1 MGHRA and CDR2 YSYEKL. The CDR3 DNA sequence: TGCGCCAGCAGCCCCGGCCCCGGGGGAACGAGCGGCTACACCTTC. Translating gives CASSPGPGGTSGYTF.

This clonotype was detected only once. V usage is TRBV2 and J usage is TRBJ2-1; TRBD2 aligns across 9 bases. The V and J ends lost 2 bases and 10 bases, in that order; junction bases with no gene match: 6. The CDR3 loop spans 14 amino acids. Germline V gives CDR1 SNHLY, CDR2 FYNNEI. CDR3 amino acids: CASSERAGGGEQFF. The CDR3 nucleotides read TGTGCCAGCAGTGAAAGAGCGGGGGGCGGGGAGCAGTTCTTC.